This TCR beta chain was captured in a study of blood T cell repertoires in COVID-19. Trimming removed 0 bases from V and 8 bases from J; junction bases left unmatched: 7. CDR3 length equals 16 residues. The germline V gene encodes CDR1 LGHNA and CDR2 YNFKEQ. Authors' processing steps: Reference gene primer amplification gave nucleated cell count estimates. Repertoires were generated with immunoSEQ multiplex PCR, while TCRdb's copy carries only in-frame clones and drops some. D and trimming come from the DNA, and the V and J calls and clone size come from that table. The sample has 310,000 or so clones; around 92% are singletons.

Material for sequencing was peripheral blood. The receptor's source is a man younger than 30 who had recovered from COVID-19. The chain recombines TRBV4-2 with TRBJ2-2; 9 nucleotides line up with TRBD1. The CDR3 region is CASSQDNGTGKGELFF. CDR3 sequence (DNA): TGTGCCAGCAGCCAAGATAATGGGACAGGGAAAGGGGAGCTGTTTTTT.